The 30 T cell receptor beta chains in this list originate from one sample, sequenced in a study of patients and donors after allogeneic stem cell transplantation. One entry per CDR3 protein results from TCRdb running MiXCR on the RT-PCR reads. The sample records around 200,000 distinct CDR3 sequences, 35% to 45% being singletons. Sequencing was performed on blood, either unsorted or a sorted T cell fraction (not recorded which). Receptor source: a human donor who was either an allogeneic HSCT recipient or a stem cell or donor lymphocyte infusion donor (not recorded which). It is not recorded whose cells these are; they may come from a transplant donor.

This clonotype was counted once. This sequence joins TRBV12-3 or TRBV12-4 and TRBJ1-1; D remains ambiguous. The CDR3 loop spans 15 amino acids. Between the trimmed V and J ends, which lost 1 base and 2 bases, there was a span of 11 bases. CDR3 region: CASSLEGIGNTEAFF. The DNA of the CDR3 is TGTGCCAGCAGTTTAGAGGGCATCGGAAACACTGAAGCTTTCTTT.

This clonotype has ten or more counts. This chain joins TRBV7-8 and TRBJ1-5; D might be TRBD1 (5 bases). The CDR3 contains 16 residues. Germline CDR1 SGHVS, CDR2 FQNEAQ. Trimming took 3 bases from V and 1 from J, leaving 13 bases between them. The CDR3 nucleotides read TGTGCCAGCAGCTTTAGAAAGGGGTTGAGCAATCAGCCCCAGCATTTT. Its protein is CASSFRKGLSNQPQHF.

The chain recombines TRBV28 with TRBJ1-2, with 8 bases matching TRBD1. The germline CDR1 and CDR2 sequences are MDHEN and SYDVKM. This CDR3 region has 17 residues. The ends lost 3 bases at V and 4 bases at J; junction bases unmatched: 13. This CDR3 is CASSFGRARGRVYGYTF. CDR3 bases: TGTGCCAGCAGTTTTGGTCGGGCCAGGGGGCGCGTCTATGGCTACACCTTC.

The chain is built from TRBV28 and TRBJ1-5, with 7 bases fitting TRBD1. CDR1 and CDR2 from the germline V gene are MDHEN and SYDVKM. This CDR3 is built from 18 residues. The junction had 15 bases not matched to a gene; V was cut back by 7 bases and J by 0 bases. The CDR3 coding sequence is TGTGCCAGCATTAACCGTGAGGGGGCCCTGAATAGCAATCAGCCCCAGCATTTT. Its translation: CASINREGALNSNQPQHF.

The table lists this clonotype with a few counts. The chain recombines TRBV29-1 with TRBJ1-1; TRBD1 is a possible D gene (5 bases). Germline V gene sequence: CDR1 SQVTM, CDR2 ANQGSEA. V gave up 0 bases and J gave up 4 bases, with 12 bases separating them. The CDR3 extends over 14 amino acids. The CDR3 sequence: CSVEEARGVTEAFF. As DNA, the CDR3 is TGCAGCGTTGAAGAGGCGAGGGGCGTCACTGAAGCTTTCTTT.

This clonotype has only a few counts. CDR3 in DNA: TGTGCCAGCAGCTTAGAGGGCGGCCTACCCAATCAGCCCCAGCATTTT. The encoded protein is CASSLEGGLPNQPQHF. V gene TRBV7-9 combines with J gene TRBJ1-5, with D uncertain. The CDR3 runs to 16 residues. Trimming stripped 1 base from V and 3 bases from J, with 13 bases between. The germline gives CDR1 SEHNR, CDR2 FQNEAQ (reference sequence). Supplemented by reference TRBV7-9 and TRBJ1-5, the full variable domain reads DTGVSQNPRHKITKRGQNVTFRCDPISEHNRLYWYRQTLGQGPEFLTYFQNEAQLEKSRLLSDRFSAERPKGSFSTLEIQRTEQGDSAMYLCASSLEGGLPNQPQHFGDGTRLSIL.

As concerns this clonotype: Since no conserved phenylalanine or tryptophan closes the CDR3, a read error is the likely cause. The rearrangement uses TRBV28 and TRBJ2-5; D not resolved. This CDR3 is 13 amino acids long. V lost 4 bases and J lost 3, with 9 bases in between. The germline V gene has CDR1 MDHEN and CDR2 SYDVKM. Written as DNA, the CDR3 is TGTGCCAGCAGTTACCAGTCGAAAGAGACCCAGTACTAC. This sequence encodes CASSYQSKETQYY.

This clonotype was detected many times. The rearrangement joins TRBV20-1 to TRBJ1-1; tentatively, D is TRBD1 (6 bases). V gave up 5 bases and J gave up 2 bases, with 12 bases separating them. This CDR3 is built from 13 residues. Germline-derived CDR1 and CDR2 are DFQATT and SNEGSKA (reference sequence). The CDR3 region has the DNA TGCAGTGCTGTATGGACAGCCAACACTGAAGCTTTCTTT. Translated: CSAVWTANTEAFF.

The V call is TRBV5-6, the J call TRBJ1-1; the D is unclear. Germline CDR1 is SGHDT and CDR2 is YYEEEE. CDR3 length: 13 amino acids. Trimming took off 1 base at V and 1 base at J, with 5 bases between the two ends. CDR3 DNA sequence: TGTGCCAGCAGCTTGATCTGGAACACTGAAGCTTTCTTT. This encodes CASSLIWNTEAFF.

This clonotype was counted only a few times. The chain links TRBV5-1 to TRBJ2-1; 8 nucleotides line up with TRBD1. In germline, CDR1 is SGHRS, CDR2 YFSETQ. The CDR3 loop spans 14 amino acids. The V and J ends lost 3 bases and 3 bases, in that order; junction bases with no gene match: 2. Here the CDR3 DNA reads TGCGCCAGCAGCTCGACAGGGGACTACAATGAGCAGTTCTTC. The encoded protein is CASSSTGDYNEQFF.

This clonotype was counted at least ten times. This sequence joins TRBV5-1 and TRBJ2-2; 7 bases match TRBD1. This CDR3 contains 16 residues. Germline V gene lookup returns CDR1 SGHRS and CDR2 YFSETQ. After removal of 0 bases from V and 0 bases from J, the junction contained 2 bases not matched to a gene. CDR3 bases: TGCGCCAGCAGCTTGGATAGGGGGCCGAACACCGGGGAGCTGTTTTTT. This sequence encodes CASSLDRGPNTGELFF.

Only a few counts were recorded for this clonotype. The CDR3 spells CASSGSGLAGDTQYF. The CDR3 region has the DNA TGTGCCAGCAGCGGCTCAGGACTAGCGGGGGACACGCAGTATTTT. V gene TRBV11-1 combines with J gene TRBJ2-3; 13 bases line up with TRBD2. This CDR3 contains 15 residues. V trimming: 5 bases; J trimming: 9 bases; junction bases outside the gene matches: 8. In germline, CDR1 is SGHAT, CDR2 FQDESV (reference sequence).

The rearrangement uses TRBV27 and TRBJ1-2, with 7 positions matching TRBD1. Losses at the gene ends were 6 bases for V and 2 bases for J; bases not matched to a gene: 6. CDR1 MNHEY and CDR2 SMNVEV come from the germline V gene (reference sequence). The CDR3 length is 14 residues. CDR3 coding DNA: TGTGCCAGCAGATCACAGGGGCTCAACTATGGCTACACCTTC. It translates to CASRSQGLNYGYTF.

The CDR3 region is CASSLRDGYEQYF. The CDR3 DNA is TGTGCCAGCAGCCTACGGGACGGCTACGAGCAGTACTTC. This chain links TRBV27 with TRBJ2-7; D tentatively reads TRBD1 or TRBD2 (5 bases each). CDR1 is MNHEY and CDR2 is SMNVEV in the germline V gene (reference sequence). This CDR3 spans 13 amino acids. Trimming cost V 6 bases and J 3 bases, with 12 bases left between them.

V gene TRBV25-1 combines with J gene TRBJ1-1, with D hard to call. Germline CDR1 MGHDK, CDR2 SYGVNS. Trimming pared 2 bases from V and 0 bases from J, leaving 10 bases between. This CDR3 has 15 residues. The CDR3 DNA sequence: TGTGCCAGCAGTGAACCAGGAACCTTGAACACTGAAGCTTTCTTT. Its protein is CASSEPGTLNTEAFF.

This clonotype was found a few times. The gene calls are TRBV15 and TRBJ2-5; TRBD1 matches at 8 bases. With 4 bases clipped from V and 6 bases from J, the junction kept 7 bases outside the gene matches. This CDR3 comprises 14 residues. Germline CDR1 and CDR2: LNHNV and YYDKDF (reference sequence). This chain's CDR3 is CATSTPTGGKTQYF. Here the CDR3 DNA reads TGTGCCACCAGCACCCCTACAGGGGGGAAGACCCAGTACTTC.

The chain's CDR3 is CASSPGGRTGRTTEAFF. The CDR3 DNA reads TGTGCCAGCAGCCCCGGAGGGAGGACAGGGCGGACCACTGAAGCTTTCTTT. The rearrangement joins TRBV6-6 to TRBJ1-1; TRBD1 matches at 8 bases. After removal of 6 bases from V and 4 bases from J, the junction contained 16 bases not matched to a gene. This CDR3 is built from 17 residues. CDR1 and CDR2 (germline): MNHNY, SVGAGI (reference sequence).

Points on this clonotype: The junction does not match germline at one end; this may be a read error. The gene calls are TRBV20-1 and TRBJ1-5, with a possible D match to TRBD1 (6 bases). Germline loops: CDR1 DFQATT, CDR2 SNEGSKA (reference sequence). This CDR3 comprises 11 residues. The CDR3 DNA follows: TGTAGTACAGGGTCTGGACAGCCCCAGCATTTT. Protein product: CSTGSGQPQHF.

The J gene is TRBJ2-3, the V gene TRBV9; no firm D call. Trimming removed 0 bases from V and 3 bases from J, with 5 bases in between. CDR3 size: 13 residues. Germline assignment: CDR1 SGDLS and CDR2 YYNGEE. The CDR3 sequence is CASSVAVTDTQYF. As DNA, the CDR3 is TGTGCCAGCAGCGTAGCGGTGACAGATACGCAGTATTTT.

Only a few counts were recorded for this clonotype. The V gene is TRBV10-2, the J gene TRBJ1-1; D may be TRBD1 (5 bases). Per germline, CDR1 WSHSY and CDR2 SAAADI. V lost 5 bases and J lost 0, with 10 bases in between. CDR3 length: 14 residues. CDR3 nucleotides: TGCGCCAGCAGTCCGGCAGGGCTGAACACTGAAGCTTTCTTT. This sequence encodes CASSPAGLNTEAFF.

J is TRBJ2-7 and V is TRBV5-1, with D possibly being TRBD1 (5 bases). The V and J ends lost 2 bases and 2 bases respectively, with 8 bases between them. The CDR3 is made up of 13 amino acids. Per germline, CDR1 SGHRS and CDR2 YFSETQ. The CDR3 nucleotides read TGCGCCAGCAGCTTCAGGGATCCCTACGAGCAGTACTTC. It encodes CASSFRDPYEQYF.

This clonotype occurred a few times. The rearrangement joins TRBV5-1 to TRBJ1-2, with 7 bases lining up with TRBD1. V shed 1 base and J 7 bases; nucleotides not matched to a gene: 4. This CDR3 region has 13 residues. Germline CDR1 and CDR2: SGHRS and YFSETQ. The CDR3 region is CASSLKQGSGYTF. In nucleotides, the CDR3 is TGCGCCAGCAGCTTGAAACAGGGGTCTGGCTACACCTTC.

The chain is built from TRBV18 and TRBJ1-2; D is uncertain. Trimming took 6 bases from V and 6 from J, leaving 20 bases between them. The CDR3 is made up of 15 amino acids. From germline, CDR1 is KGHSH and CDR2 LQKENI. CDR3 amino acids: CASSPRRSGVDGYTF. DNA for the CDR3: TGTGCCAGCTCCCCGCGAAGATCCGGGGTCGATGGCTACACCTTC.

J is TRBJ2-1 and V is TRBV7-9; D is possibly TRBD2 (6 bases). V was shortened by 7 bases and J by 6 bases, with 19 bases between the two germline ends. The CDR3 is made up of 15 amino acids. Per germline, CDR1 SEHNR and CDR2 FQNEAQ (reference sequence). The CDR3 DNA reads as TGTGCCAGCACCCAATGGAGGGGTGGGGGCAATGAGCAGTTCTTC. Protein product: CASTQWRGGGNEQFF.

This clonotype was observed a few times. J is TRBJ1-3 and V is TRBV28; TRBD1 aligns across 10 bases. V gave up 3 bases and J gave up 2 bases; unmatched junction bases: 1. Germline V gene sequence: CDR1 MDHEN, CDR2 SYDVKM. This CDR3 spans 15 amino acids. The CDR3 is CASSLGTGAGNTIYF. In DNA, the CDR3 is TGTGCCAGCAGTTTGGGGACAGGGGCTGGAAACACCATATATTTT.

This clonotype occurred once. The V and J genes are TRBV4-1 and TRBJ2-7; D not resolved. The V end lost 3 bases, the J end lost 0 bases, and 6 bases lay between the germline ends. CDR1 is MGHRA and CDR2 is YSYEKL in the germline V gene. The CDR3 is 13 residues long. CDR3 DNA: TGCGCCAGCAGCCACCGCCACTCCTACGAGCAGTACTTC. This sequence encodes CASSHRHSYEQYF.

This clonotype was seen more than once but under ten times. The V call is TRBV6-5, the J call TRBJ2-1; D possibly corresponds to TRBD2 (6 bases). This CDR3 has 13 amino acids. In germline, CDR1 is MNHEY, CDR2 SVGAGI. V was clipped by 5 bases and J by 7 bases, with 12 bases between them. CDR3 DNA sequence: TGTGCCAGCAGTCGTCAGACTAGGAATGAGCAGTTCTTC. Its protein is CASSRQTRNEQFF.

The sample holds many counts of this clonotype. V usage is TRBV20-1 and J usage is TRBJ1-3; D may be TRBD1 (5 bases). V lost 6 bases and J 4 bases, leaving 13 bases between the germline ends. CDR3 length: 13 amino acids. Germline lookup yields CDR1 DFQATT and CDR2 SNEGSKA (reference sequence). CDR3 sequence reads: CSANSGVGNTIYF. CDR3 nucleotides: TGCAGTGCCAATTCGGGGGTCGGAAACACCATATATTTT.

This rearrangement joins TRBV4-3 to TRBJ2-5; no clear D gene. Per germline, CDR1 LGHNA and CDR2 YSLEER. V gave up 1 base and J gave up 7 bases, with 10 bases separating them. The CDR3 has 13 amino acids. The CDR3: CASSQAFLRTQYF. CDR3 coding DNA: TGCGCCAGCAGCCAAGCATTCTTGAGGACCCAGTACTTC.

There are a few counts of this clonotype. CDR3 DNA sequence: TGTGCCAGCAGCTTAGCGTCGGCGGGGAACACTGAAGCTTTCTTT. Protein product: CASSLASAGNTEAFF. This rearrangement joins TRBV7-9 to TRBJ1-1, with D hard to call. Germline-derived CDR1 and CDR2 are SEHNR and FQNEAQ (reference sequence). The CDR3 has 15 residues. Trimming stripped 0 bases from V and 1 base from J, with 9 bases between.